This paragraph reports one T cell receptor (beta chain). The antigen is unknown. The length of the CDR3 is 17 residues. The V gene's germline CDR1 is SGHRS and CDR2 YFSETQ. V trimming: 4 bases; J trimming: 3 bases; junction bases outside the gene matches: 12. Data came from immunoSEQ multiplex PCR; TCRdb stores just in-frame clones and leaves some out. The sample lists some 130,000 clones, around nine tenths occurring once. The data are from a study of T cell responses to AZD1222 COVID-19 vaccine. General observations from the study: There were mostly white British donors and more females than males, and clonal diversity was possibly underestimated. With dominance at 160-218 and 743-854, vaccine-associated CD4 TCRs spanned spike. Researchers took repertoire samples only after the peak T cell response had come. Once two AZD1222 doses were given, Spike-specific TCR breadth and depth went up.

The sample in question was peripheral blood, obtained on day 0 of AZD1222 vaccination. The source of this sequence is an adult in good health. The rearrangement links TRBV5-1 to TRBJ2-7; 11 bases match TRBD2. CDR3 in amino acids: CASSPILGGTSGYEQYF. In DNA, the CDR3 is TGCGCCAGCAGCCCTATTTTGGGGGGGACTAGCGGCTACGAGCAGTACTTC.